This T cell receptor (beta chain) was obtained from a study of immune evolution from preneoplasia to lung adenocarcinoma. With respect to this clone: The antigen is undetermined.

The J segment lost 4 bases and the V segment lost 4 bases, leaving 8 bases of the junction unmatched. The CDR3 covers 16 residues. The germline gives CDR1 MGHRA, CDR2 YSYEKL. Sequencing used immunoSEQ multiplex PCR; TCRdb keeps in-frame clones, though not all of them. The sample yields just over 6,500 clones, more than 80% seen once. Study-wide results and limits: KRAS-mutant nodules had the highest T cell clonality. Normal lung had the highest top T cell clone frequencies.

The TCR originated in a person between 50 and 69 years old with lung adenocarcinoma. V and J are TRBV4-1 and TRBJ1-1; 11 bases line up with TRBD1. The sequencing input was FFPE invasive lung adenocarcinoma tissue. CDR3 in amino acids: CASSRLGQGVATEAFF. In nucleotides, the CDR3 is TGCGCCAGCAGCCGCCTGGGACAGGGGGTGGCCACTGAAGCTTTCTTT.